This T cell receptor (beta chain) was identified in a study of cytomegalovirus exposure and HLA in healthy donors. At the level of the study: Across around 400 genotyped donors, around 82% landed in the Caucasian-associated ancestry cluster. General study points: Presence/absence analyses took donor sequencing depth as roughly uniform. Analysis performed later showed TCR beta chains linked to HLA being more clonally expanded than equally common others.

Germline-derived CDR1 and CDR2 are LGHNT and FRNRAP. After removal of 3 bases from V and 7 bases from J, the junction contained 7 bases not matched to a gene. This CDR3 is built from 14 residues. Everyone who donated was a healthy bone marrow donor. To note about this clone: Its antigen is currently unknown.

PCR amplification relied on 60 Vbeta primers (plus 13 Jbeta primers). Libraries were prepared by immunoSEQ multiplex PCR; TCRdb keeps only in-frame clonotypes and omits some of them. This sample has around 140,000 clones, with roughly three quarters found just once. V usage is TRBV12-5 and J usage is TRBJ1-2; the match to TRBD1 covers 8 bases. The sequence was obtained from a woman in her 40s in good health and CMV-seronegative. Specimen: PBMCs. The CDR3 region is CASGFSGGAGGYTF. The CDR3 coding sequence is TGTGCTAGTGGTTTCTCAGGGGGCGCGGGTGGCTACACCTTC.